A selection of T cell receptor beta chains follows, all from one sample in a study of CD8+ T cells in alopecia areata. Repertoires were generated with immunoSEQ multiplex PCR, while TCRdb's copy carries only in-frame clones and drops some. The sample has 120,000 to 150,000 clones; roughly 80% are singletons. The sample in question was CD8+ T cells sorted from blood, obtained at week 4, from a patient treated with tofacitinib. The receptors here all came from a human donor with alopecia areata. The CDR3 runs from the conserved cysteine through the conserved F or W. The order of the fields is V gene, J gene, CDR3 length, CDR3 protein.

v_call: TRBV5-1
j_call: TRBJ2-1
cdr3_length: 14
cdr3_aa: CASSLATRIDEQFF

v_call: TRBV7-6
j_call: TRBJ1-5
cdr3_length: 14
cdr3_aa: CASSLEGSNQPQHF

v_call: TRBV27
j_call: TRBJ2-5
cdr3_length: 16
cdr3_aa: CASSLAWDRRQETQYF

v_call: TRBV4-3
j_call: TRBJ1-1
cdr3_length: 17
cdr3_aa: CASSQLIGDRGNTEAFF

v_call: TRBV5-4
j_call: TRBJ2-1
cdr3_length: 12
cdr3_aa: CASSLQYNEQFF

v_call: TRBV29-1
j_call: TRBJ2-1
cdr3_length: 8
cdr3_aa: CSVGEQFF

v_call: TRBV27
j_call: TRBJ1-1
cdr3_length: 15
cdr3_aa: CASSSDRGLDTEAFF

v_call: TRBV4-1
j_call: TRBJ1-2
cdr3_length: 16
cdr3_aa: CASSQDIRQGAYGYTF

v_call: TRBV7-6
j_call: TRBJ2-7
cdr3_length: 13
cdr3_aa: CASSPYGSGEQYF

v_call: TRBV5-4
j_call: TRBJ2-5
cdr3_length: 15
cdr3_aa: CASSKDLSGRETQYF

v_call: TRBV7-8
j_call: TRBJ2-3
cdr3_length: 13
cdr3_aa: CASSLGTTDTQYF

v_call: TRBV7-9
j_call: TRBJ2-5
cdr3_length: 15
cdr3_aa: CASSPLGSGGETQYF

v_call: TRBV4-2
j_call: .
cdr3_length: 16
cdr3_aa: CASSQEESGPTYEQYF

v_call: TRBV5-6
j_call: TRBJ2-7
cdr3_length: 14
cdr3_aa: CASSLSLAGDEQYF

v_call: TRBV5-4
j_call: TRBJ2-3
cdr3_length: 17
cdr3_aa: CASSPANLRGGRDTQYF

v_call: TRBV27
j_call: TRBJ2-1
cdr3_length: 14
cdr3_aa: CASSLGTGDNEQFF

v_call: TRBV7-8
j_call: TRBJ2-5
cdr3_length: 18
cdr3_aa: CASSSSGSRTSVSETQYF

v_call: TRBV27
j_call: TRBJ2-5
cdr3_length: 18
cdr3_aa: CASSLSTGTGGSQETQYF

v_call: TRBV5-6
j_call: TRBJ1-1
cdr3_length: 13
cdr3_aa: CASSLVWPGEAFF

v_call: TRBV13
j_call: TRBJ2-1
cdr3_length: 11
cdr3_aa: CASSLDNEQFF

v_call: TRBV7-9
j_call: TRBJ2-3
cdr3_length: 11
cdr3_aa: CATQPTDTQYF

v_call: TRBV10-3
j_call: TRBJ2-7
cdr3_length: 15
cdr3_aa: CAISESTTGSHEQYF

v_call: TRBV19
j_call: TRBJ1-1
cdr3_length: 15
cdr3_aa: CASQDRGLMNTEAFF

v_call: TRBV29-1
j_call: TRBJ2-7
cdr3_length: 11
cdr3_aa: CSVRQGGEQYF

v_call: TRBV7-2
j_call: TRBJ1-2
cdr3_length: 13
cdr3_aa: CASSLGVLYGYTF

v_call: TRBV4-1
j_call: TRBJ2-1
cdr3_length: 13
cdr3_aa: CASSQDSYNEQFF

v_call: TRBV4-3
j_call: TRBJ2-7
cdr3_length: 15
cdr3_aa: CASSQEWLGSYEQYF

v_call: TRBV7-9
j_call: TRBJ2-7
cdr3_length: 13
cdr3_aa: CASSFDSTYEQYF

v_call: TRBV4-3
j_call: TRBJ2-6
cdr3_length: 20
cdr3_aa: CASSQDIMEDFSSGANVLTF

v_call: TRBV19
j_call: TRBJ1-5
cdr3_length: 15
cdr3_aa: CASSMHEAGNQPQHF

v_call: TRBV7-2
j_call: TRBJ1-1
cdr3_length: 13
cdr3_aa: CASSFGMNTEAFF

v_call: TRBV13
j_call: TRBJ2-7
cdr3_length: 13
cdr3_aa: CASSSTGGREQYF

v_call: TRBV5-1
j_call: TRBJ2-5
cdr3_length: 16
cdr3_aa: CASSQRTYTYQETQYF

v_call: TRBV7-2
j_call: TRBJ2-7
cdr3_length: 10
cdr3_aa: CASSLGGLVF

v_call: TRBV4-3
j_call: TRBJ2-7
cdr3_length: 15
cdr3_aa: CASSSGVSSSYEQYF

v_call: TRBV29-1
j_call: TRBJ2-3
cdr3_length: 14
cdr3_aa: CSVVLDARTDTQYF

v_call: TRBV6-6
j_call: TRBJ2-1
cdr3_length: 14
cdr3_aa: CASRLGTGGNEQFF

v_call: TRBV27
j_call: TRBJ2-3
cdr3_length: 11
cdr3_aa: CASAVGDTQYF

v_call: TRBV5-4
j_call: TRBJ2-1
cdr3_length: 15
cdr3_aa: CASSLGLGPNNEQFF

v_call: TRBV7-9
j_call: TRBJ2-3
cdr3_length: 14
cdr3_aa: CASSPQDPTDTQYF